The entry below gives a single TCR beta chain sequence along with its context. Since a much larger clone is just one base distant, this may be a read error. The data were obtained in a study of Graves' ophthalmopathy and Graves' hyperthyroidism. The sequenced template was RNA, covering the TCR beta CDR3 region. An initial RT-PCR round employing HTBI primers preceded a second-round multiplex PCR. TCRdb fed the multiplex PCR reads into MiXCR, producing one record per CDR3 protein. The sample yields 300,000 to 500,000 distinct CDR3 sequences, approximately 15% seen once. The sequenced sample consisted of peripheral blood. This clonotype originated in a woman aged 18-35 years with stable Graves' hyperthyroidism.

The CDR3 region has the DNA TGTGCCAGCATCTTAGCGGCCTTCCGCTACACCTTC. Residues: CASILAAFRYTF. The chain combines TRBV11-2 with TRBJ1-2; D uncertain. The germline CDR1 and CDR2 sequences are SGHAT and FQNNGV. This CDR3 is built from 12 residues. Full variable domain (remainder filled in from reference TRBV11-2 and TRBJ1-2): EAGVAQSPRYKIIEKRQSVAFWCNPISGHATLYWYQQILGQGPKLLIQFQNNGVVDDSQLPKDRFSAERLKGVDSTLKIQPAKLEDSAVYLCASILAAFRYTFGSGTRLTVV.